This T cell receptor (beta chain) came from a study of identical twins. V was cut by 0 bases and J by 3 bases, with 7 bases left in between. Germline V gene sequence: CDR1 SGHRS, CDR2 YFSETQ. The CDR3 extends over 13 amino acids. In TCRdb, the 5' RACE reads were re-called with MiXCR into one record per CDR3 protein. The sample shows about 470,000 distinct CDR3 sequences, 24% of them seen only once. These data also featured in a second study, about T cells expressing NK-cell markers. That investigation notes: HCMV specificity of the expanded NKG2C+ T cell clones was not established.

The TCR comes from a woman younger than 35 in good health. What was sequenced was CD4+ T cells sorted from blood. This chain joins TRBV5-1 and TRBJ2-7; D remains unclear. The CDR3 region has the DNA TGCGCCAGCAGCTTGGCTTACATCTACGAGCAGTACTTC. The encoded protein is CASSLAYIYEQYF.